This T cell receptor beta chain was identified in a study of blood T cell repertoires in COVID-19. Study context: In each case, the material was cDNA or gDNA derived from T cells, B-cell-depleted T cells, or PBMCs.

Generated by immunoSEQ multiplex PCR, the TCRdb table keeps only in-frame clones and is missing some. Found here are about 110,000 clones, roughly 85% of them singletons; the top ten hold about 20%. Material: peripheral blood. This receptor was taken from a woman aged 60 to 75 with acute or convalescent COVID-19.

The CDR3: CASSPDGNTDTQYF. The CDR3 DNA is TGTGCCAGCTCACCAGATGGCAACACAGATACGCAGTATTTT. The V call is TRBV18, the J call TRBJ2-3; D gene uncertain. The CDR3 is 14 amino acids. The V end lost 2 bases, the J end lost 2 bases, and 8 bases lay between the germline ends. The germline CDR1 and CDR2 sequences are KGHSH and LQKENI.